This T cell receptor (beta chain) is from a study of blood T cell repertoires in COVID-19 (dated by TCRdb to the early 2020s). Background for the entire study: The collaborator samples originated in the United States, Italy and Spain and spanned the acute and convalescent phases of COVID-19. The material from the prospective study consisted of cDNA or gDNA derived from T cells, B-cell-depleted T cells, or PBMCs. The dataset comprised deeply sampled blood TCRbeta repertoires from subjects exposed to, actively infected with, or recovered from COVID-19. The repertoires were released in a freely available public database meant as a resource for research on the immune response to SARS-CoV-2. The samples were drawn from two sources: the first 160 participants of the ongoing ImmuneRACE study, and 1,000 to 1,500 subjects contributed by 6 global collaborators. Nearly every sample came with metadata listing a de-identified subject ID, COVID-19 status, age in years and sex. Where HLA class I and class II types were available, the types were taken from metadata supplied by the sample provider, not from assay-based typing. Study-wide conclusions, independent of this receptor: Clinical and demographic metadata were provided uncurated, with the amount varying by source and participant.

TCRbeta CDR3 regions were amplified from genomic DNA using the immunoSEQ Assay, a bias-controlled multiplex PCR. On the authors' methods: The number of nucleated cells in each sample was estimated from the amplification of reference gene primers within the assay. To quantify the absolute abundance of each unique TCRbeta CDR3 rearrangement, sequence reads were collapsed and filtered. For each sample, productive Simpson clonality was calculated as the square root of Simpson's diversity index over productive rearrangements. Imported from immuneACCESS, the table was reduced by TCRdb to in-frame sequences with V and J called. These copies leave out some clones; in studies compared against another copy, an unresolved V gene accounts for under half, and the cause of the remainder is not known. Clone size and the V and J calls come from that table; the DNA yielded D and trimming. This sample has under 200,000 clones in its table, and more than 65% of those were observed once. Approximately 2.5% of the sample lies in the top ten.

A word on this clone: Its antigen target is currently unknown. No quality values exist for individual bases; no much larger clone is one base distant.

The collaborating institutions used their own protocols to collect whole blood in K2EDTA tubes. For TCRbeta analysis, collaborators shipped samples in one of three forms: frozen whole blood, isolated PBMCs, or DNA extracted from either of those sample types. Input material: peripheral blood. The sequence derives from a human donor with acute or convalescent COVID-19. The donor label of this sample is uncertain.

Here is the DNA: TGTGCCAGCAGCTTAGCCGGTCGGAACACCATATATTTT. Its protein is CASSLAGRNTIYF. The rearranged segments are TRBV7-2 and TRBJ1-3; no D gene is confidently identified. The CDR3 numbers 13 residues from cysteine through phenylalanine. The entry retains the CDR3 DNA only, 39 bases that are in frame from base 1. For CDR1 and CDR2, the germline V gene lists SGHTA and FQGNSA. Deletion took 0 bases off V and 7 bases off J, with a span of 7 bases between the germline ends.